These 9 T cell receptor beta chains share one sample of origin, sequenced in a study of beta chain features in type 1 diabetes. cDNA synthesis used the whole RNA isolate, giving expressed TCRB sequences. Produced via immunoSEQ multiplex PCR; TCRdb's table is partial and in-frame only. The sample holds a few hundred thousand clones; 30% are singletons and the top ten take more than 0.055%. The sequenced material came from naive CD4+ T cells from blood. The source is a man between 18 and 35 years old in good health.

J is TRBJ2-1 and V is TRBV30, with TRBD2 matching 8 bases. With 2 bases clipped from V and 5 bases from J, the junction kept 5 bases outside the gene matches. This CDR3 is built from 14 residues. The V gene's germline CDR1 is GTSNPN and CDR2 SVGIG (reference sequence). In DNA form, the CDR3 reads TGTGCCTGGAGTCCCGGGAGGGCCGACAATGAGCAGTTCTTC. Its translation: CAWSPGRADNEQFF.

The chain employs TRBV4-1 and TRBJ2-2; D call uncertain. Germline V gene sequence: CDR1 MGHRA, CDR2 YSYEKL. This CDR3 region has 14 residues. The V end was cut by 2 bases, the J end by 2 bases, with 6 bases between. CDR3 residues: CASSQPGNTGELFF. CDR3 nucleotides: TGCGCCAGCAGCCAACCAGGAAACACCGGGGAGCTGTTTTTT.

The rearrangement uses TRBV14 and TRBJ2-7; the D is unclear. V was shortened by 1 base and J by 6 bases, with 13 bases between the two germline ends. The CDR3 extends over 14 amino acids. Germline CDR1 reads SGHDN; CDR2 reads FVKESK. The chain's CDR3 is CASSQVFQQREQYF. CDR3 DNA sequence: TGTGCCAGCAGCCAAGTTTTCCAGCAACGCGAGCAGTACTTC. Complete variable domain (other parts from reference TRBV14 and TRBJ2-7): EAGVTQFPSHSVIEKGQTVTLRCDPISGHDNLYWYRRVMGKEIKFLLHFVKESKQDESGMPNNRFLAERTGGTYSTLKVQPAELEDSGVYFCASSQVFQQREQYFGPGTRLTVT.

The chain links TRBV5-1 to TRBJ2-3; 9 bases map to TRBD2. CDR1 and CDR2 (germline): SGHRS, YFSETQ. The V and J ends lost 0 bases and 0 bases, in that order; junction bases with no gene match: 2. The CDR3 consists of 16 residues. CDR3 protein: CASSLGTSGSTDTQYF. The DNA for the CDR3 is TGCGCCAGCAGCTTGGGTACTAGCGGGAGCACAGATACGCAGTATTTT.

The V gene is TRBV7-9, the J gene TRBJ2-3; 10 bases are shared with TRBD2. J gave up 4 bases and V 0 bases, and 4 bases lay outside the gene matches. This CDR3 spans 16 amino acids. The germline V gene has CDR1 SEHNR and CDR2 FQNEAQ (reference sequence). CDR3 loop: CASSLAFLAGADTQYF. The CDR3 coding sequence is TGTGCCAGCAGCTTAGCGTTCCTAGCGGGAGCAGATACGCAGTATTTT.

CDR3 protein: CSVEDPLKLAGVQYF. CDR3 nucleotides: TGCAGCGTTGAAGATCCCTTGAAACTAGCGGGAGTTCAGTACTTC. The chain recombines TRBV29-1 with TRBJ2-7; 11 bases match TRBD2. V lost 0 bases and J lost 10; bases outside the gene matches: 11. The CDR3 runs to 15 residues. Germline CDR1 is SQVTM and CDR2 is ANQGSEA.

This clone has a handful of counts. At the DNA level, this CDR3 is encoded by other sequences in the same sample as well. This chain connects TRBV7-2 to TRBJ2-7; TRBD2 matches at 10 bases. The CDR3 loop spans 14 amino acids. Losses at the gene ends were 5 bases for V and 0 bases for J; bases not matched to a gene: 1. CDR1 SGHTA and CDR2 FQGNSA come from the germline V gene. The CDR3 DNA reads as TGTGCCAGCAGCCGGACTAGCGGCTCCTACGAGCAGTACTTC. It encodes CASSRTSGSYEQYF. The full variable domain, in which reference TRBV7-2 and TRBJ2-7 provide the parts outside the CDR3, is GAGVSQSPSNKVTEKGKDVELRCDPISGHTALYWYRQSLGQGLEFLIYFQGNSAPDKSGLPSDRFSAERTGGSVSTLTIQRTQQEDSAVYLCASSRTSGSYEQYFGPGTRLTVT.

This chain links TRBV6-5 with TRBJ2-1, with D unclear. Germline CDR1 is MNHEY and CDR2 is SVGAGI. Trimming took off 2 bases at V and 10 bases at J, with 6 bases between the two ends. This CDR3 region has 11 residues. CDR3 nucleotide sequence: TGTGCCAGCAGTTACCAGCTAGAGCAGTTCTTC. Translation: CASSYQLEQFF.

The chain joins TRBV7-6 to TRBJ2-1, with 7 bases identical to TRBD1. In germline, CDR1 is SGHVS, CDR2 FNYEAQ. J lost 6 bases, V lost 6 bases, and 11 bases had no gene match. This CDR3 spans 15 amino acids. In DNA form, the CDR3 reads TGTGCCAGCAGTGTTGATCCGGGACAGCCCAATGAGCAGTTCTTC. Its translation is CASSVDPGQPNEQFF.